These 7 T cell receptor beta chains share one sample of origin, sequenced in a study of T cell repertoires in aging, cancer and after chemotherapy. TRB rearrangements spanning V, D and J were amplified using mixed TRB-A/B primers. MiXCR was run by TCRdb on the multiplex PCR reads, yielding one entry per CDR3 protein. The top ten clones hold about 19% of a sample with 9,000 to 13,000 distinct CDR3 sequences, 30% to 35% of them seen once. Amplification of TCR beta used genomic DNA extracted from peripheral blood. Sequencing was done on a sample of blood. The origin of the receptors is a human donor in good health. The donor label of this sample is uncertain.

The chain employs TRBV29-1 and TRBJ2-5, with 10 positions matching TRBD2. This CDR3 spans 15 amino acids. Germline CDR1 SQVTM, CDR2 ANQGSEA. The ends lost 5 bases at V and 2 bases at J; junction bases unmatched: 8. DNA of the CDR3: TGCAGCGTTTCGGGACCAGCGGGGGGGCAAGAGACCCAGTACTTC. Translating gives CSVSGPAGGQETQYF.

This chain connects TRBV18 to TRBJ2-7; 10 positions match TRBD1. Trimming cost V 3 bases and J 6 bases; bases outside gene matches: 8. The CDR3 is made up of 15 amino acids. The germline V gene has CDR1 KGHSH and CDR2 LQKENI. The CDR3 loop is CASSPGQGGVGEQYF. CDR3 bases: TGTGCCAGCTCACCCGGACAGGGGGGAGTGGGCGAGCAGTACTTC. The variable domain in full, completed from reference TRBV18 and TRBJ2-7, reads NAGVMQNPRHLVRRRGQEARLRCSPMKGHSHVYWYRQLPEEGLKFMVYLQKENIIDESGMPKERFSAEFPKEGPSILRIQQVVRGDSAAYFCASSPGQGGVGEQYFGPGTRLTVT.

This clonotype has more than one count but fewer than ten. The rearrangement links TRBV11-1 to TRBJ2-5; unclear D gene. V shed 3 bases and J shed 2 bases, with 7 bases lying between them. CDR1 and CDR2 (germline): SGHAT, FQDESV (reference sequence). The CDR3 has 13 residues. In DNA form, the CDR3 reads TGTGCCAGCAGCTTCGGTTATCAAGAGACCCAGTACTTC. Protein product: CASSFGYQETQYF.

This chain connects TRBV19 to TRBJ1-5, with a possible D match to TRBD1 (6 bases). CDR1 and CDR2 from the germline V gene are LNHDA and SQIVND (reference sequence). V lost 4 bases and J lost 7, with 11 bases in between. This CDR3 has 13 residues. The CDR3 DNA reads TGTGCCAGTAGTAGCGGGGGCTGGCAGCCCCAGCATTTT. It translates to CASSSGGWQPQHF.

The chain is built from TRBV19 and TRBJ1-4, with no clear D. With 5 bases removed from V and 0 bases from J, the gap between germline ends came to 10 bases. The germline V gene encodes CDR1 LNHDA and CDR2 SQIVND (reference sequence). The CDR3 has 15 amino acids. The CDR3 region is CASSPRVATNEKLFF. The CDR3 nucleotides read TGTGCCAGTAGTCCCCGGGTTGCAACTAATGAAAAACTGTTTTTT. The variable domain in full, completed from reference TRBV19 and TRBJ1-4, reads DGGITQSPKYLFRKEGQNVTLSCEQNLNHDAMYWYRQDPGQGLRLIYYSQIVNDFQKGDIAEGYSVSREKKESFPLTVTSAQKNPTAFYLCASSPRVATNEKLFFGSGTQLSVL.

This clonotype came up a few times. CDR3 nucleotides: TGTGCCAGTAGCCGGGACAGGGATTTCCATGAGCAGTTCTTC. This encodes CASSRDRDFHEQFF. The rearrangement links TRBV19 to TRBJ2-1; 9 nucleotides agree with TRBD1. Per germline, CDR1 LNHDA and CDR2 SQIVND (reference sequence). Germline trimming cut 6 bases from V and 8 bases from J; bases unmatched to any gene: 8. The CDR3 has 14 residues.

The chain carries TRBV12-3 or TRBV12-4 and TRBJ2-2; TRBD2 matches at 7 bases. The V gene end was trimmed by 3 bases and the J gene end by 8 bases; junction bases not matched to a gene: 0. The CDR3 is 12 residues long. The CDR3 region is CASSFGGGELFF. DNA for the CDR3: TGTGCCAGCAGTTTCGGGGGGGGGGAGCTGTTTTTT.